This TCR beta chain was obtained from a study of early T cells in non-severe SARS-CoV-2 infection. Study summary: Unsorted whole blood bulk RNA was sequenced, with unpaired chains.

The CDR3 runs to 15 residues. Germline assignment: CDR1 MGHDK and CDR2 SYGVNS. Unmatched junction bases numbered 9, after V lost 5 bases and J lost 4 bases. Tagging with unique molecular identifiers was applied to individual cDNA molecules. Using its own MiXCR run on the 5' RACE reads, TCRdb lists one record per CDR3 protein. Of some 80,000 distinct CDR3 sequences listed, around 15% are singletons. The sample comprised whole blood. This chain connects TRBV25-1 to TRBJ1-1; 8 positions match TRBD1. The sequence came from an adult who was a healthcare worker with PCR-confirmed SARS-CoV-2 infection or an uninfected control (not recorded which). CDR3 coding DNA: TGTGCCAGCAGTAAACTCGCCGGGACAGGCACTGAAGCTTTCTTT. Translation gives CASSKLAGTGTEAFF.